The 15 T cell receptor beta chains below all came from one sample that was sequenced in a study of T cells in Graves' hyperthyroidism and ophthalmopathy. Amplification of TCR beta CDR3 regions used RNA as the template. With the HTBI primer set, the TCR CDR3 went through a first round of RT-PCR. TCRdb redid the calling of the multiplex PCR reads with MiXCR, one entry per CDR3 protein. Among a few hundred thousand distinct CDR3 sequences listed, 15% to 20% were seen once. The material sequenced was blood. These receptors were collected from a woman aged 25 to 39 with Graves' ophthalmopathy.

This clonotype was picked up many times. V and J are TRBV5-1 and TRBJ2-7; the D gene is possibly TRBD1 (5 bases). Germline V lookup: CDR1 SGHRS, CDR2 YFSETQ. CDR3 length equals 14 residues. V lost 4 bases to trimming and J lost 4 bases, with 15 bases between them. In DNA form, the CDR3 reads TGCGCCAGCAGCGACCCTGGCAGGGCTTACGAGCAGTACTTC. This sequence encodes CASSDPGRAYEQYF. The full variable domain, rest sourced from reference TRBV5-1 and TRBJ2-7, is KAGVTQTPRYLIKTRGQQVTLSCSPISGHRSVSWYQQTPGQGLQFLFEYFSETQRNKGNFPGRFSGRQFSNSRSEMNVSTLELGDSALYLCASSDPGRAYEQYFGPGTRLTVT.

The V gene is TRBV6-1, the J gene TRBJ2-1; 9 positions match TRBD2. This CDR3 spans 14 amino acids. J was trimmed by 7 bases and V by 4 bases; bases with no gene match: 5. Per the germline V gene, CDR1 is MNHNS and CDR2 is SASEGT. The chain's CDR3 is CASSGLADHNEQFF. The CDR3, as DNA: TGTGCCAGCAGTGGACTAGCGGACCATAATGAGCAGTTCTTC.

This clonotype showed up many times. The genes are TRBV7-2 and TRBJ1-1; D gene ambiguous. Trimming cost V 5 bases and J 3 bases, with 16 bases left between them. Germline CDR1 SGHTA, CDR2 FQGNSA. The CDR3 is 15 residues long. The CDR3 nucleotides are TGTGCCAGCAGCCCTCGTATAGGGTTGGACACTGAAGCTTTCTTT. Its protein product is CASSPRIGLDTEAFF.

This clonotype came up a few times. CDR3 sequence (DNA): TGTGCCAGCAGCTTCGGGACTACGGGTTCCTACGAGCAGTACTTC. It encodes CASSFGTTGSYEQYF. The genes are TRBV7-2 and TRBJ2-7, with TRBD2 matching 7 bases. This CDR3 spans 15 amino acids. Germline CDR1 reads SGHTA; CDR2 reads FQGNSA. With 3 bases clipped from V and 1 base from J, the junction kept 6 bases outside the gene matches.

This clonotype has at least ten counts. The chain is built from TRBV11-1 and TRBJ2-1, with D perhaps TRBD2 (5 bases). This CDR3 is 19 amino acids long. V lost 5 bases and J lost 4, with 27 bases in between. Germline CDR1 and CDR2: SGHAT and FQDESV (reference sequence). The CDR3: CASSPPGSGVWGIYNEQFF. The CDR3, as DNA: TGTGCCAGCAGCCCCCCTGGAAGCGGAGTTTGGGGAATTTACAATGAGCAGTTCTTC.

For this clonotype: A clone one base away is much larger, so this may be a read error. CDR3 sequence reads: CASREQTLGPANYNEQFF. DNA for the CDR3: TGTGCCAGCAGAGAACAAACGCTGGGACCAGCGAACTACAATGAGCAGTTCTTC. The J gene is TRBJ2-1, the V gene TRBV6-1; D possibly uses TRBD1 or TRBD2 (5 bases each). Per the germline V gene, CDR1 is MNHNS and CDR2 is SASEGT. The CDR3 totals 18 residues. V was shortened by 6 bases and J by 3 bases, with 24 bases between the two germline ends.

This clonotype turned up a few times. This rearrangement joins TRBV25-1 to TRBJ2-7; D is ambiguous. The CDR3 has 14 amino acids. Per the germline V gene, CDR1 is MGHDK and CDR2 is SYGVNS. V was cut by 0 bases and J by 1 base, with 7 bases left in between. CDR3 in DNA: TGTGCCAGCAGTGAATATAGGGTTTCCTACGAGCAGTACTTC. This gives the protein CASSEYRVSYEQYF.

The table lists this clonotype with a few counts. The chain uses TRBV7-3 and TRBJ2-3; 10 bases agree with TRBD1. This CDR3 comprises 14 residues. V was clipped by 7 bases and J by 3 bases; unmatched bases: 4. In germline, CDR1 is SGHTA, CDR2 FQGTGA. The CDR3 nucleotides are TGTGCCAGCACCGCGGGACAGGGGACAGATACGCAGTATTTT. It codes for CASTAGQGTDTQYF.

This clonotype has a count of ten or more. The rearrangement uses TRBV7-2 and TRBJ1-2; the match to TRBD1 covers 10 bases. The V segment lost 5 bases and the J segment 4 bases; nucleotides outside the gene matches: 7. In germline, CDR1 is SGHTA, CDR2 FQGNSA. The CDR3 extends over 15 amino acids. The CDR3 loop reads CASSLGQGGAYGYTF. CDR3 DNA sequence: TGTGCCAGCAGCCTCGGACAGGGGGGGGCCTATGGCTACACCTTC.

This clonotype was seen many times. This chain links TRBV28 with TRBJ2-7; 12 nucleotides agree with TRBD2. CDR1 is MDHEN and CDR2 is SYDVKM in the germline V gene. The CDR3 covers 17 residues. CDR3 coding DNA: TGTGTTACCTACGGGCCTAGCGGGAGGGCCCCAACCGGGGAGCAGTACTTC. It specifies CVTYGPSGRAPTGEQYF.

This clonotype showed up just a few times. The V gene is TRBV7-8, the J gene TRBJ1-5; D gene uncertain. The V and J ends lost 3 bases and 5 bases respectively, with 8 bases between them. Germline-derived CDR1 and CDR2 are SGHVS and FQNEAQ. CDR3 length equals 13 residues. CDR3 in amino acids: CASSFDYDQPQHF. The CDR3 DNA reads TGTGCCAGCAGCTTTGATTACGATCAGCCCCAGCATTTT.

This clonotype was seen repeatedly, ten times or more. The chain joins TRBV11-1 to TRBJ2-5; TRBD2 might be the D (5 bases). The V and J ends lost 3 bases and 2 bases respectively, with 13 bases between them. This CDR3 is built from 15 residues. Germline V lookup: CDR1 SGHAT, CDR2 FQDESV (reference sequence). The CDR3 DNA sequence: TGTGCCAGCAGCTTGGCGGGTCTTTCTCAAGAGACCCAGTACTTC. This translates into CASSLAGLSQETQYF.

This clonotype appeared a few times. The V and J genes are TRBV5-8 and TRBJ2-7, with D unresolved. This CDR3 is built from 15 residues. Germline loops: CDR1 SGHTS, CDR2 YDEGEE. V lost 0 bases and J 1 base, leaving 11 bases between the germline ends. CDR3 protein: CASSLGPLGSYEQYF. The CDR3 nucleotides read TGTGCCAGCAGCTTGGGACCGCTAGGATCCTACGAGCAGTACTTC.

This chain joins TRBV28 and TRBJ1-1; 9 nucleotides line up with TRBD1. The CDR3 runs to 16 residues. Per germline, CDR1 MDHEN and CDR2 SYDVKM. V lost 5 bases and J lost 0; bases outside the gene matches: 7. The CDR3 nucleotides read TGTGCCAGCAGTCCTTGGACAGGGGAACTGAACACTGAAGCTTTCTTT. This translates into CASSPWTGELNTEAFF.

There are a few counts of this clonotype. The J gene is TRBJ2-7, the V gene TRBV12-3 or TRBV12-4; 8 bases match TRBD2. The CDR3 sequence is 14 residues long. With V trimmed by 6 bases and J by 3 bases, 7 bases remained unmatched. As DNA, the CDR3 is TGTGCCAGCAGGACATACGGGGGGGACTACGAGCAGTACTTC. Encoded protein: CASRTYGGDYEQYF.